This T cell receptor (beta chain) came from a study of T-cell reconstitution after alpha-beta-depleted transplantation in children. Overall study findings and caveats: Alpha-beta T cells about two months after transplant reportedly derived from several hundred expanded graft clones. Some patients owed their high day-60 TCRbeta diversity to surviving recipient T cells and thymic progenitors. T-cell counts and diversity were attributed mostly to newly produced T cells one year after transplant.

This CDR3 has 14 amino acids. Unique molecular identifiers were incorporated when the TCRbeta library was constructed. TCRdb recomputed calls from the PCR reads with MiXCR, one row per CDR3 protein. This table has fewer than 350,000 distinct CDR3 sequences, around 10% appearing once. This clonotype appeared many times. Its target is unknown. One end of the junction is discordant with germline, which a read error may explain. This sequence was found in a boy under two years old with acute myeloid leukemia, due to receive a stem cell transplant. The material sequenced was PBMCs, taken before TCRalphabeta/CD19-depleted stem cell transplant. This chain uses TRBV12-3 or TRBV12-4 with TRBJ2-7, with 7 bases that match TRBD1. CDR3 nucleotide sequence: TGTGCCAGCAGTTTCGGGACAGCTCCTATTCCCCTCTTCTTC. This codes for CASSFGTAPIPLFF.